This section outlines one T cell receptor (beta chain) sequence together with its context. CDR1 is SEHNR, CDR2 FQNEAQ, per germline (reference sequence). Deletions cut 1 base from V and 8 bases from J, with 14 bases between. The CDR3 is 15 amino acids. These data belong to a study of cytomegalovirus exposure and HLA in healthy donors. Across the whole study: For the 300 to 450 genotyped donors, approximately 83% fell within the Caucasian-associated ancestry cluster.

Amplification used 60 Vbeta primers and 13 Jbeta primers. The data were produced by immunoSEQ multiplex PCR, yet TCRdb's version contains in-frame clones alone and is incomplete. This table has some 150,000 clones, 70% to 80% appearing once. The sequenced sample was PBMCs. The V gene is TRBV7-9, the J gene TRBJ1-4, with a weak D call TRBD1 (5 bases). This TCR was recovered from a woman aged 35 to 49 in good health and CMV-seronegative. The CDR3, as DNA: TGTGCCAGCAGCTTAGTTGGGGGACTCCGGGAAAAACTGTTTTTT. Translated, it gives CASSLVGGLREKLFF.